The rows below give T cell receptor beta chains drawn from one sample of a study of T cells after posttransplantation cyclophosphamide. Clones were read by immunoSEQ multiplex PCR, and TCRdb kept only the in-frame ones, dropping some. In the table there are tens of thousands of clones, almost 95% of which are singletons. Source material: PBMCs. These receptors came from a woman between 50 and 59 years old in good health and a related stem cell transplant donor. The CDR3 runs from the conserved cysteine through the conserved F or W. Each record gives: J gene, CDR3 length, D gene, V gene, clone size, CDR3 DNA, CDR3 protein. A D gene is named only where the DNA matches it firmly. Clone sizes are given selectively: once, few, many, or a class where the clone is expanded.

j_gene: TRBJ1-1; len: 15; d_gene: -; v_gene: TRBV5-4; abundance: few; CDR3nt: TGTGCCAGCAGTTACCGCAGGGTTTTGAGTACTGAAGCTTTCTTT; CDR3aa: CASSYRRVLSTEAFF
j_gene: TRBJ2-6; len: 17; d_gene: -; v_gene: TRBV27; abundance: -; CDR3nt: TGTGCCAGCAGTCTCGTCCCTCCGGGCTCTGGGGCCAACGTCCTGACTTTC; CDR3aa: CASSLVPPGSGANVLTF
j_gene: TRBJ1-1; len: 14; d_gene: TRBD1; v_gene: TRBV6-5; abundance: -; CDR3nt: TGTGCCAGCAGCTGGGGACAGGGGAGGCCTGAAGCTTTTTTT; CDR3aa: CASSWGQGRPEAFF
j_gene: TRBJ2-1; len: 17; d_gene: TRBD2; v_gene: TRBV6-4; abundance: -; CDR3nt: TGTGCCAGCAGTGGGGCCCCTTTTAGCGGGGGGCTCAATGAGCAGTTCTTC; CDR3aa: CASSGAPFSGGLNEQFF
j_gene: TRBJ1-1; len: 16; d_gene: -; v_gene: TRBV15; abundance: -; CDR3nt: TGTGCCACCAGCAGAGACCCCGACAGAAGGAACACTGAAGCTTTCTTT; CDR3aa: CATSRDPDRRNTEAFF
j_gene: TRBJ1-2; len: 15; d_gene: TRBD1; v_gene: TRBV2; abundance: -; CDR3nt: TGTGCCAGCATTGGGGACAGGGTTCTGGTTTATGGCTACACCTTC; CDR3aa: CASIGDRVLVYGYTF
j_gene: TRBJ1-2; len: 16; d_gene: TRBD1; v_gene: TRBV19; abundance: -; CDR3nt: TGTGCCAGTAGTGCCAGCGGGACAGGAGCTGGGGGTGGCTACACCTTC; CDR3aa: CASSASGTGAGGGYTF
j_gene: TRBJ2-3; len: 17; d_gene: -; v_gene: TRBV12-1; abundance: -; CDR3nt: TGTGCCAGCAGCTTTTGTCAGGGGAAGGGAAACACAGATACGCAGTATTTT; CDR3aa: CASSFCQGKGNTDTQYF
j_gene: TRBJ2-7; len: 15; d_gene: TRBD2; v_gene: TRBV2; abundance: -; CDR3nt: TGTGCCAGCAGTGAAAGCCGAGGGGCCTCGGGGGGGCAGTACTTC; CDR3aa: CASSESRGASGGQYF
j_gene: TRBJ1-5; len: 16; d_gene: -; v_gene: TRBV5-1; abundance: -; CDR3nt: TGCGCCAGCAGCTTGGGGGGGGAAACGGGCAATCAGCCCCAGCATTTT; CDR3aa: CASSLGGETGNQPQHF
j_gene: TRBJ2-1; len: 14; d_gene: -; v_gene: TRBV7-3; abundance: -; CDR3nt: TGTGCCAGCAGCTTCGATGACTTCTACAATGAGCAGTTCTTC; CDR3aa: CASSFDDFYNEQFF
j_gene: TRBJ1-1; len: 16; d_gene: -; v_gene: TRBV4-1; abundance: -; CDR3nt: TGCGCCAGCAGCCAAGATTTCCGACAGCTGAACACTGAAGCTTTCTTT; CDR3aa: CASSQDFRQLNTEAFF
j_gene: TRBJ2-2; len: 14; d_gene: -; v_gene: TRBV5-4; abundance: few; CDR3nt: TGTGCCAGCAGCCTGCAGGGGTCGGGGGGGGAGCTGTTTTTT; CDR3aa: CASSLQGSGGELFF
j_gene: TRBJ1-1; len: 13; d_gene: -; v_gene: TRBV5-6; abundance: -; CDR3nt: TGTGCCAGCAGCATTCTACAGGGTACTGAAGCTTTCTTT; CDR3aa: CASSILQGTEAFF
j_gene: TRBJ1-1; len: 14; d_gene: -; v_gene: TRBV10-3; abundance: once; CDR3nt: TGTGCCATCAGTGTAGGCCAGGAGAACACTGAAGCTTTCTTT; CDR3aa: CAISVGQENTEAFF
j_gene: TRBJ1-5; len: 16; d_gene: TRBD1; v_gene: TRBV7-8; abundance: -; CDR3nt: TGTGCCAGCAGCAAGCTCGAGCAGGACAGGGACCAGCCCCAGCATTTT; CDR3aa: CASSKLEQDRDQPQHF
j_gene: TRBJ1-5; len: 15; d_gene: -; v_gene: TRBV6-1; abundance: -; CDR3nt: TGTGCCAGCAGAGAAAGGGGTTATAGCAATCAGCCCCAGCATTTT; CDR3aa: CASRERGYSNQPQHF
j_gene: TRBJ1-2; len: 14; d_gene: -; v_gene: TRBV11-2; abundance: -; CDR3nt: TGTGCCAGCAGCTTAGGTGGGGGGAACTATGGCTACACCTTC; CDR3aa: CASSLGGGNYGYTF
j_gene: TRBJ2-1; len: 17; d_gene: -; v_gene: TRBV5-1; abundance: -; CDR3nt: TGCGCCAGCAGCCCCCGAGTGAGCGACTACTCCTACAATGAGCAGTTCTTC; CDR3aa: CASSPRVSDYSYNEQFF
j_gene: TRBJ1-5; len: 14; d_gene: TRBD1; v_gene: TRBV6-1; abundance: -; CDR3nt: TGTGCCAGCAGTGGCGACAGGGGGTATCAGCCCCAGCATTTT; CDR3aa: CASSGDRGYQPQHF
j_gene: TRBJ2-1; len: 17; d_gene: TRBD1; v_gene: TRBV18; abundance: -; CDR3nt: TGTGCCAGCTCACAGGACAGGGGCCGCGGGGCATCGGGTGAGCAGTTCTTC; CDR3aa: CASSQDRGRGASGEQFF
j_gene: TRBJ1-5; len: 13; d_gene: -; v_gene: TRBV4-2; abundance: -; CDR3nt: TGTGCCAGCGGGGGACTAGGCAATCAGCCCCAGCATTTT; CDR3aa: CASGGLGNQPQHF
j_gene: TRBJ1-6; len: 15; d_gene: -; v_gene: TRBV5-1; abundance: once; CDR3nt: TGCGCCAGCAGAGAGACAGCGCTTCGAACATCACCCCTCCACTTT; CDR3aa: CASRETALRTSPLHF
j_gene: TRBJ2-7; len: 12; d_gene: -; v_gene: TRBV29-1; abundance: -; CDR3nt: TGCAGCGTTGGGGCCAGGGGAATCGAGCAGTACTTC; CDR3aa: CSVGARGIEQYF
j_gene: TRBJ1-5; len: 15; d_gene: -; v_gene: TRBV6-6; abundance: -; CDR3nt: TGTGCCAGCAGCTACCCTCCAGGGTACAATCAGCCCCAGCATTTT; CDR3aa: CASSYPPGYNQPQHF
j_gene: TRBJ1-1; len: 16; d_gene: TRBD1; v_gene: TRBV5-1; abundance: -; CDR3nt: TGCGCCAGCAGCTTGGCAGGGACAGGGATGTTGACTGAAGCTTTCTTT; CDR3aa: CASSLAGTGMLTEAFF
j_gene: TRBJ1-1; len: 14; d_gene: -; v_gene: TRBV5-4; abundance: -; CDR3nt: TGTGCCAGCAGACTCGACGGAGAGAACACTGAAGCTTTCTTT; CDR3aa: CASRLDGENTEAFF
j_gene: TRBJ2-7; len: 14; d_gene: -; v_gene: TRBV12-1; abundance: -; CDR3nt: TGTGCCAGCAGCTTTCGACAGGGGCCGGGTGAGCAGTACTTC; CDR3aa: CASSFRQGPGEQYF
j_gene: TRBJ2-7; len: 14; d_gene: -; v_gene: TRBV9; abundance: -; CDR3nt: TGTGCCAGCAGCGTAGGCAGGTACCCCTACGAGCAGTACTTC; CDR3aa: CASSVGRYPYEQYF
j_gene: TRBJ2-7; len: 13; d_gene: -; v_gene: TRBV5-1; abundance: -; CDR3nt: TGCGCCAGCAGCGTTAGCGGTTCCTACGAGCAGTACTTC; CDR3aa: CASSVSGSYEQYF
j_gene: TRBJ2-2; len: 16; d_gene: -; v_gene: TRBV4-1; abundance: -; CDR3nt: TGCGCCAGCAGCCAAGATAAGGGCGGGTGGGCCGGGGAGCTGTTTTTT; CDR3aa: CASSQDKGGWAGELFF
j_gene: TRBJ2-6; len: 20; d_gene: TRBD2; v_gene: TRBV13; abundance: -; CDR3nt: TGTGCCAGCAGCTCATACCAAAGGACTAGCGGACTCTCTGGGGCCAACGTCCTGACTTTC; CDR3aa: CASSSYQRTSGLSGANVLTF
j_gene: TRBJ2-2; len: 15; d_gene: -; v_gene: TRBV5-4; abundance: -; CDR3nt: TGTGCCAGCAGCTTGGGGGGTCGGGGGACCGGGGAGCTGTTTTTT; CDR3aa: CASSLGGRGTGELFF
j_gene: TRBJ2-3; len: 16; d_gene: TRBD2; v_gene: TRBV11-2; abundance: -; CDR3nt: TGTGCCAGCAGTACTGGTAGCGGGGGGGCCCCAGATACGCAGTATTTT; CDR3aa: CASSTGSGGAPDTQYF
j_gene: TRBJ2-1; len: 19; d_gene: TRBD2; v_gene: TRBV7-3; abundance: -; CDR3nt: TGTGCCAGCAGCTTAACGGGCGGGACTAGCGGCAGCTCCTACAATGAGCAGTTCTTC; CDR3aa: CASSLTGGTSGSSYNEQFF
j_gene: TRBJ1-4; len: 14; d_gene: TRBD1; v_gene: TRBV2; abundance: -; CDR3nt: TGTGCCAGCAGTCCTCAGACAGGGAGTGAAAAACTGTTTTTT; CDR3aa: CASSPQTGSEKLFF
j_gene: TRBJ1-1; len: 15; d_gene: -; v_gene: TRBV12-5; abundance: -; CDR3nt: TGTGCTAGTGGTTTGGTACCGGGCGGGGACACTGAAGCTTTCTTT; CDR3aa: CASGLVPGGDTEAFF
j_gene: TRBJ2-7; len: 13; d_gene: -; v_gene: TRBV5-8; abundance: -; CDR3nt: TGTGCCAGCAGCTTGACAGTCCCCTACGAGCAGTACTTC; CDR3aa: CASSLTVPYEQYF
j_gene: TRBJ1-6; len: 14; d_gene: TRBD1; v_gene: TRBV6-5; abundance: -; CDR3nt: TGTGCCAGCAGTGGAGGACAGGGAAGTTCACCCCTCCACTTT; CDR3aa: CASSGGQGSSPLHF
j_gene: TRBJ1-2; len: 12; d_gene: -; v_gene: TRBV29-1; abundance: -; CDR3nt: TGCAGCGTCGTAGTCAGGGGCCGTGGCTACACCTTC; CDR3aa: CSVVVRGRGYTF
j_gene: TRBJ2-7; len: 16; d_gene: -; v_gene: TRBV5-1; abundance: -; CDR3nt: TGCGCCAGCAGACGTTTATTGGAGGGAAGGTCCTACGAGCAGTACTTC; CDR3aa: CASRRLLEGRSYEQYF
j_gene: TRBJ1-1; len: 14; d_gene: -; v_gene: TRBV5-4; abundance: -; CDR3nt: TGTGCCAGCAGCTTGTCCAACATGAACACTGAAGCTTTCTTT; CDR3aa: CASSLSNMNTEAFF
j_gene: TRBJ1-1; len: 14; d_gene: TRBD1; v_gene: TRBV6-4; abundance: -; CDR3nt: TGTGCCAGCAGTGAGACAGGGGGAACCACTGAAGCTTTCTTT; CDR3aa: CASSETGGTTEAFF
j_gene: TRBJ2-3; len: 14; d_gene: -; v_gene: TRBV10-3; abundance: -; CDR3nt: TGTGCCATCAGTGTGGGCGGGGCAGAAGATACGCAGTATTTT; CDR3aa: CAISVGGAEDTQYF
j_gene: TRBJ2-7; len: 13; d_gene: -; v_gene: TRBV25-1; abundance: -; CDR3nt: TGTGCCAGCGGGCCCAGGGGTTCCTACGAGCAGTACTTC; CDR3aa: CASGPRGSYEQYF
j_gene: TRBJ2-7; len: 11; d_gene: TRBD1; v_gene: TRBV13; abundance: -; CDR3nt: TGTGCCAGCAGCACCGACAGGGCCCCTTTTTTC; CDR3aa: CASSTDRAPFF
j_gene: TRBJ2-5; len: 17; d_gene: TRBD2; v_gene: TRBV4-1; abundance: -; CDR3nt: TGCGCCAGCAGCCAAGATCGGGCTAGCGGGGTACAAGAGACCCAGTACTTC; CDR3aa: CASSQDRASGVQETQYF
j_gene: TRBJ1-4; len: 15; d_gene: TRBD1; v_gene: TRBV19; abundance: -; CDR3nt: TGTGCCAGTAGGTCCAGGGGGGACTTTAATGAAAAACTGTTTTTT; CDR3aa: CASRSRGDFNEKLFF